These 16 T cell receptor beta chains came from one sample sequenced in a study of T cell responses to AZD1222 COVID-19 vaccine. Data came from immunoSEQ multiplex PCR; TCRdb stores just in-frame clones and leaves some out. The data show under 150,000 clones, with about nine tenths seen just once and roughly 1.7% held by the top ten. Material: peripheral blood, obtained 28 days after the second AZD1222 dose. These receptors all stem from an adult who received the AZD1222 COVID-19 vaccine.

Comment on this clone: A read error may account for a junction end that differs from germline. The rearrangement uses TRBV18 and TRBJ2-3; 8 bases match TRBD2. Germline CDR1 is KGHSH and CDR2 is LQKENI. The CDR3 spans 16 residues. This CDR3 reads CASSPRASGSTDTQYF. CDR3 bases: TGTGCCAGCTCGCCACGGGCTAGCGGGAGCACAGATACGCAGTATTTT. The entire variable domain, with the rest obtained from reference TRBV18 and TRBJ2-3, is as follows: NAGVMQNPRHLVRRRGQEARLRCSPMKGHSHVYWYRQLPEEGLKFMVYLQKENIIDESGMPKERFSAEFPKEGPSILRIQQVVRGDSAAYFCASSPRASGSTDTQYFGPGTRLTVL.

The chain carries TRBV3-1 (or the pseudogene TRBV3-2) and TRBJ1-1, with TRBD1 as a possible D gene (5 bases). Between the trimmed V and J ends, which lost 4 bases and 4 bases, there was a span of 13 bases. This CDR3 region has 14 residues. Germline V gene lookup returns CDR1 LGHDT and CDR2 YNNKEL (reference sequence). CDR3 nucleotides: TGTGCCAGCAGCCCCAACCGGGGCCTCACTGAAGCTTTCTTT. Its translation is CASSPNRGLTEAFF.

This clone was seen once. The chain combines TRBV15 with TRBJ1-6; D gene ambiguous. This CDR3 is 14 amino acids long. Germline V gene lookup returns CDR1 LNHNV and CDR2 YYDKDF (reference sequence). V lost 3 bases and J 9 bases, leaving 12 bases between the germline ends. The CDR3 DNA follows: TGTGCCACCAGCAGGGACCGAGGAGGTTCACCCCTCCACTTT. Protein product: CATSRDRGGSPLHF.

The chain is built from TRBV7-3 and TRBJ2-3; tentative D call: TRBD2 (6 bases). The CDR3 has 13 amino acids. Trimming pared 5 bases from V and 6 bases from J, leaving 12 bases between. Per the germline V gene, CDR1 is SGHTA and CDR2 is FQGTGA. CDR3 residues: CASSQTSSDTQYF. The CDR3 DNA follows: TGTGCCAGCAGCCAGACTAGTTCCGATACGCAGTATTTT.

As to this clone: The sample has other DNA sequences that encode this CDR3 too. V is TRBV19 and J is TRBJ1-2; no firm D call. V was pared by 7 bases and J by 5 bases, with 8 bases between. Germline V gene sequence: CDR1 LNHDA, CDR2 SQIVND (reference sequence). There are 11 residues in the CDR3. The CDR3 sequence is CASKTIYGYTF. CDR3 DNA: TGTGCCAGTAAAACCATTTATGGCTACACCTTC.

The V call is TRBV29-1, the J call TRBJ2-3, with D possibly called TRBD1 or TRBD2 (5 bases each). Germline CDR1 is SQVTM and CDR2 is ANQGSEA. CDR3 length: 17 amino acids. V was cut by 4 bases and J by 2 bases, with 22 bases left in between. The DNA for the CDR3 is TGCAGCGTTGGTTGGGGGTCTAGACTTGAATCCACAGATACGCAGTATTTT. Amino acid sequence: CSVGWGSRLESTDTQYF.

The chain is built from TRBV28 and TRBJ2-6; D ambiguous. Germline V gene data show CDR1 as MDHEN and CDR2 as SYDVKM. This CDR3 is built from 16 residues. Deletions cut 2 bases from V and 0 bases from J, with 8 bases between. CDR3 DNA: TGTGCCAGCAGTTTAACGTTTAGCTCTGGGGCCAACGTCCTGACTTTC. As protein: CASSLTFSSGANVLTF. The full variable domain, completed using reference TRBV28 and TRBJ2-6, is DVKVTQSSRYLVKRTGEKVFLECVQDMDHENMFWYRQDPGLGLRLIYFSYDVKMKEKGDIPEGYSVSREKKERFSLILESASTNQTSMYLCASSLTFSSGANVLTFGAGSRLTVL.

The V gene is TRBV11-2, the J gene TRBJ2-7; no clear D. This CDR3 spans 15 amino acids. In germline, CDR1 is SGHAT, CDR2 FQNNGV. The V gene lost 0 bases and the J gene lost 2 bases, with 11 bases spanning the gap. The CDR3 reads CASSLDPIPTYEQYF. DNA for the CDR3: TGTGCCAGCAGCTTAGACCCTATTCCTACCTACGAGCAGTACTTC.

This clone was picked up one time. The rearrangement joins TRBV7-2 to TRBJ2-5, with D possibly being TRBD1 (5 bases). The CDR3 has 14 amino acids. CDR1 and CDR2 (germline): SGHTA, FQGNSA. V was cut by 2 bases and J by 5 bases, with 12 bases left in between. CDR3 region: CASSLPGYGETQYF. The CDR3, as DNA: TGTGCCAGCAGCTTACCAGGGTATGGGGAGACCCAGTACTTC.

The V call is TRBV6-1, the J call TRBJ2-1; either TRBD1 or TRBD2 may supply D (6 bases each). V dropped 2 bases and J dropped 15 bases, with 14 bases sitting between them. This CDR3 has 12 amino acids. The germline V gene has CDR1 MNHNS and CDR2 SASEGT. CDR3 in amino acids: CASSEPWGARFF. The CDR3 DNA follows: TGTGCCAGCAGTGAACCTTGGGGGGCGCGGTTCTTC.

The chain recombines TRBV3-1 (or the pseudogene TRBV3-2) with TRBJ1-4; possibly TRBD1 for D (6 bases). This CDR3 comprises 14 residues. The V gene lost 3 bases and the J gene lost 7 bases, with 12 bases spanning the gap. The germline CDR1 and CDR2 sequences are LGHDT and YNNKEL (reference sequence). The chain's CDR3 is CASSHRRGLEKLFF. Here the CDR3 DNA reads TGTGCCAGCAGCCATCGCAGGGGTCTTGAAAAACTGTTTTTT.

The chain joins TRBV21-1 to TRBJ1-2; the D call of TRBD1 is as the table states it, not checked on the DNA. TRBV21-1 is termed a pseudogene. The CDR3 is 14 amino acids. The CDR3 sequence is CASSTRRKGHGYTF. The CDR3 nucleotides read TGTGCCAGCAGCACTCGTCGTAAGGGGCATGGCTACACCTTC.

The chain combines TRBV28 with TRBJ1-4; D uncertain. Trimming left V 7 bases short and J 6 bases short, with 18 bases between. Germline CDR1 and CDR2: MDHEN and SYDVKM. The CDR3 totals 15 residues. CDR3 DNA sequence: TGTGCCAGCAATCCCTTGGGAACAGACTATGAAAAACTGTTTTTT. This codes for CASNPLGTDYEKLFF.

The chain employs TRBV19 and TRBJ1-6; D is possibly TRBD1 (5 bases). There are 14 residues in the CDR3. Trimming left V 3 bases short and J 13 bases short, with 16 bases between. Germline V gene lookup returns CDR1 LNHDA and CDR2 SQIVND (reference sequence). For the CDR3, the DNA is TGTGCCAGTAGTATTATTGGGGGGATGTCTCCCCTCCACTTT. Residues: CASSIIGGMSPLHF.

The chain has TRBV19 and TRBJ1-2, with a possible D match to TRBD1 (6 bases). CDR1 and CDR2 from the germline V gene are LNHDA and SQIVND (reference sequence). The CDR3 totals 11 residues. The V gene lost 6 bases and the J gene lost 4 bases, with 6 bases spanning the gap. As DNA, the CDR3 is TGTGCCAGTAGACAGGGCTATGGCTACACCTTC. Translated: CASRQGYGYTF.

A few counts support this clone. V is TRBV3-1 (or the pseudogene TRBV3-2) and J is TRBJ2-1, with D perhaps being TRBD1 or TRBD2 (6 bases each). The CDR3 contains 13 residues. V lost 3 bases, J lost 9 bases, and 12 bases lay in between. Germline V gene lookup returns CDR1 LGHDT and CDR2 YNNKEL (reference sequence). In nucleotides, the CDR3 is TGTGCCAGCAGCCATTCCCCGGGGGCTGAGCAGTTCTTC. Its translation: CASSHSPGAEQFF.